These 32 T cell receptor beta chains came from one sample sequenced in a study of blood T cell repertoires in COVID-19. Sequencing used immunoSEQ multiplex PCR; TCRdb keeps in-frame clones, though not all of them. The repertoire holds 200,000 to 250,000 clones, with 85% to 90% as singletons. The sample comprised peripheral blood. Source of these receptors: a man aged 30-40 years with COVID-19, enrolled during active disease.

The rearrangement uses TRBV5-5 and TRBJ1-5; a weak D match, TRBD1 (6 bases). The CDR3 has 15 residues. The germline gives CDR1 SGHKS, CDR2 YYEKEE (reference sequence). V lost 4 bases and J lost 4, with 15 bases in between. The CDR3, as DNA: TGTGCCAGCAGCCCGACCGGACAGCTAAATCAGCCCCAGCATTTT. The encoded protein is CASSPTGQLNQPQHF.

The genes are TRBV29-1 and TRBJ2-3; D is perhaps TRBD1 (6 bases). This CDR3 region has 13 residues. In germline, CDR1 is SQVTM, CDR2 ANQGSEA. Trimming took off 3 bases at V and 3 bases at J, with 10 bases between the two ends. CDR3 sequence (DNA): TGCAGCGTTGAGGGGGCTCGGACAGATACGCAGTATTTT. This sequence encodes CSVEGARTDTQYF.

The CDR3 coding sequence is TGTGCCAGCAGCAAAGTAGCCCGCCTGAGAAACACCATATATTTT. Protein: CASSKVARLRNTIYF. The chain joins TRBV21-1 to TRBJ1-3. TRBV21-1 is classified as a pseudogene. The length of the CDR3 is 15 residues.

V and J are TRBV9 and TRBJ2-1; 10 bases align to TRBD1. Germline trimming cut 1 base from V and 7 bases from J; bases unmatched to any gene: 11. Germline values: CDR1 SGDLS, CDR2 YYNGEE. The CDR3 runs to 17 residues. CDR3 amino acids: CASSVTLTGQGLNEQFF. CDR3 nucleotides: TGTGCCAGCAGCGTAACGCTCACGGGACAGGGGTTAAATGAGCAGTTCTTC. The full variable domain, with the rest looked up from reference TRBV9 and TRBJ2-1, is DSGVTQTPKHLITATGQRVTLRCSPRSGDLSVYWYQQSLDQGLQFLIQYYNGEERAKGNILERFSAQQFPDLHSELNLSSLELGDSALYFCASSVTLTGQGLNEQFFGPGTRLTVL.

The chain employs TRBV7-9 and TRBJ2-7, with D possibly TRBD1 on 6 matching bases. This CDR3 comprises 12 residues. The V gene's germline CDR1 is SEHNR and CDR2 FQNEAQ (reference sequence). Trimming left V 1 base short and J 6 bases short, with 7 bases between. Written as DNA, the CDR3 is TGTGCCAGCAGCTTAGGACAGGCCGAGCAGTACTTC. Residues: CASSLGQAEQYF.

This clone was picked up one time. The gene calls are TRBV28 and TRBJ2-7; 8 bases are a match to TRBD2. In germline, CDR1 is MDHEN, CDR2 SYDVKM. The CDR3 consists of 14 residues. Trimming at V came to 6 bases and at J to 4 bases, leaving 8 bases not matched to a gene. Here the CDR3 reads CASRNSGSGYEQYF. CDR3 coding DNA: TGTGCCAGCAGGAACAGCGGGAGTGGGTACGAGCAGTACTTC.

J is TRBJ2-2 and V is TRBV6-1; 12 nucleotides match TRBD2. There are 16 residues in the CDR3. Germline V CDR1 and CDR2: MNHNS, SASEGT. The trim removed 2 bases at V and 8 bases at J, leaving 6 bases unmatched. The CDR3 sequence is CASSEQTSGRLGELFF. The CDR3 nucleotides are TGTGCCAGCAGTGAACAAACTAGCGGGAGGTTGGGGGAGCTGTTTTTT.

The chain joins TRBV7-9 to TRBJ1-6; 7 positions agree with TRBD1. With 5 bases clipped from V and 9 bases from J, the junction kept 10 bases outside the gene matches. This CDR3 has 15 residues. CDR1 SEHNR and CDR2 FQNEAQ come from the germline V gene (reference sequence). CDR3 loop: CASSPHQTGSSPLHF. The CDR3 bases are TGTGCCAGCAGCCCTCACCAGACAGGGTCTTCACCCCTCCACTTT.

V and J are TRBV7-9 and TRBJ1-2, with D unclear. CDR3 length: 15 residues. The V gene lost 0 bases and the J gene lost 2 bases, with 10 bases spanning the gap. CDR1 is SEHNR and CDR2 is FQNEAQ in the germline V gene (reference sequence). Here the CDR3 reads CASSLAGAWNYGYTF. Written as DNA, the CDR3 is TGTGCCAGCAGCTTAGCAGGAGCCTGGAACTATGGCTACACCTTC.

V is TRBV28 and J is TRBJ1-6; D might be TRBD1 (6 bases). The CDR3 extends over 22 amino acids. The germline CDR1 and CDR2 sequences are MDHEN and SYDVKM. V lost 6 bases, J lost 4 bases, and 34 bases lay in between. CDR3 sequence: CASSWDKGRREGSTRYNSPLHF. CDR3 coding DNA: TGTGCCAGCAGCTGGGACAAGGGACGGCGAGAGGGGTCGACCCGTTATAATTCACCCCTCCACTTT.

The rearrangement joins TRBV21-1 to TRBJ2-7; TRBD2 is taken as the D call from the table, unchecked against the DNA. TRBV21-1 is designated a pseudogene. The CDR3 totals 12 residues. As DNA, the CDR3 is TGTGCCAGCGTACGGGTTCGCCACGAGCAGTACTTC. Its protein product is CASVRVRHEQYF.

V is TRBV24-1 and J is TRBJ2-1, with TRBD2 matching over 11 bases. The CDR3 extends over 19 amino acids. CDR1 is KGHDR and CDR2 is SFDVKD in the germline V gene. With 4 bases clipped from V and 3 bases from J, the junction kept 13 bases outside the gene matches. The CDR3 is CATSDTTTSGTNFYNEQFF. The CDR3 bases are TGTGCCACCAGTGACACAACGACTAGCGGGACGAACTTCTACAATGAGCAGTTCTTC.

J is TRBJ1-2 and V is TRBV24-1; TRBD1 aligns across 10 bases. Trimming took 4 bases from V and 8 from J; bases not matched to a gene: 9. This CDR3 spans 15 amino acids. CDR1 and CDR2 from the germline V gene are KGHDR and SFDVKD. CDR3 region: CATSDSDRGHWGYTF. The CDR3 nucleotides read TGTGCCACCAGTGACTCTGACAGGGGGCATTGGGGCTACACCTTC.

The CDR3 DNA reads as TGTGCCAGTAGTATGGCGCCGGGACAGGGAACCAATTCACCCCTCCACTTT. It is translated as CASSMAPGQGTNSPLHF. The rearrangement links TRBV19 to TRBJ1-6, with 9 nucleotides matching TRBD1. The CDR3 loop spans 17 amino acids. J was trimmed by 7 bases and V by 3 bases; bases with no gene match: 10. Germline assignment: CDR1 LNHDA and CDR2 SQIVND (reference sequence).

This rearrangement joins TRBV29-1 to TRBJ2-7, with D perhaps TRBD1 (6 bases). The length of the CDR3 is 13 residues. Looked up from germline, CDR1 is SQVTM and CDR2 is ANQGSEA. V was pared by 7 bases and J by 1 base, with 14 bases between. The CDR3 sequence is CSARDKTSYEQYF. Written as DNA, the CDR3 is TGCAGCGCCCGGGACAAAACTTCCTACGAGCAGTACTTC.

The rearrangement links TRBV12-5 to TRBJ1-1; weak D call: TRBD1 (6 bases). CDR1 is LGHNT and CDR2 is FRNRAP in the germline V gene. This CDR3 has 10 amino acids. V was pared by 7 bases and J by 8 bases, with 8 bases between. The CDR3 DNA follows: TGTGCTAGTGCTACAGGGGAAGCTTTCTTT. It encodes CASATGEAFF. The entire variable domain, with the rest obtained from reference TRBV12-5 and TRBJ1-1, is as follows: DARVTQTPRHKVTEMGQEVTMRCQPILGHNTVFWYRQTMMQGLELLAYFRNRAPLDDSGMPKDRFSAEMPDATLATLKIQPSEPRDSAVYFCASATGEAFFGQGTRLTVV.

This chain links TRBV3-1 (or the pseudogene TRBV3-2) with TRBJ1-2, with 7 bases matching TRBD1. Germline V gene sequence: CDR1 LGHDT, CDR2 YNNKEL (reference sequence). This CDR3 region has 15 residues. V lost 1 base to trimming and J lost 1 base; unmatched junction nucleotides: 3. CDR3 loop: CASSQGDRRNYGYTF. The CDR3 DNA reads TGTGCCAGCAGCCAAGGGGACAGACGTAACTATGGCTACACCTTC.

The rearrangement links TRBV28 to TRBJ2-3; 10 positions match TRBD2. Per the germline V gene, CDR1 is MDHEN and CDR2 is SYDVKM. V dropped 5 bases and J dropped 4; count of bases not matched to a gene: 9. The CDR3 runs 16 residues. CDR3 in amino acids: CASSRLLAGEADTQYF. CDR3 bases: TGTGCCAGCAGTCGCCTTCTAGCGGGAGAAGCAGATACGCAGTATTTT.

The chain recombines TRBV19 with TRBJ1-5; D is uncertain. The CDR3 sequence is 15 residues long. Deletions cut 3 bases from V and 5 bases from J, with 14 bases between. Germline V gene data show CDR1 as LNHDA and CDR2 as SQIVND (reference sequence). CDR3 nucleotide sequence: TGTGCCAGTAGTATGAGTGGGCAGAGTTATCAGCCCCAGCATTTT. Residues: CASSMSGQSYQPQHF.

This rearrangement joins TRBV7-3 to TRBJ2-1, with TRBD2 matching 11 bases. The V and J ends lost 2 bases and 10 bases, in that order; junction bases with no gene match: 10. CDR3 length: 16 amino acids. CDR1 and CDR2 from the germline V gene are SGHTA and FQGTGA. This chain's CDR3 is CASSLFYSGRAKEQFF. The CDR3 nucleotides are TGTGCCAGCAGCTTATTCTATAGCGGGAGGGCCAAAGAGCAGTTCTTC.

This sequence joins TRBV10-3 and TRBJ1-4, with 9 bases identical to TRBD1. This CDR3 spans 14 amino acids. Germline V gene data show CDR1 as ENHRY and CDR2 as SYGVKD. Trimming at V came to 6 bases and at J to 9 bases, leaving 8 bases not matched to a gene. The CDR3 loop reads CAISDGTGTQKLFF. The CDR3 coding sequence is TGTGCCATCAGCGATGGGACAGGGACGCAAAAACTGTTTTTT.

This chain joins TRBV2 and TRBJ2-7; D is perhaps TRBD1 (5 bases). Germline CDR1 reads SNHLY; CDR2 reads FYNNEI. This CDR3 is built from 13 residues. V was trimmed by 6 bases and J by 0 bases, leaving 9 bases between them. For the CDR3, the DNA is TGTGCCAGCAGGCAGCAGGGCTCCTACGAGCAGTACTTC. This encodes CASRQQGSYEQYF.

This clone was observed a single time. V and J are TRBV7-9 and TRBJ2-1, with D perhaps matching TRBD1 (5 bases). This CDR3 is 13 amino acids long. Germline loops: CDR1 SEHNR, CDR2 FQNEAQ (reference sequence). With 2 bases removed from V and 15 bases from J, the gap between germline ends came to 17 bases. The CDR3 is CASSLTPDIGRFF. DNA for the CDR3: TGTGCCAGCAGCTTAACTCCGGACATCGGTCGGTTCTTC.

The gene calls are TRBV6-5 and TRBJ2-1, with D possibly matching TRBD1 (6 bases). This CDR3 comprises 15 residues. Deletions cut 6 bases from V and 1 base from J, with 13 bases between. Germline assignment: CDR1 MNHEY and CDR2 SVGAGI. CDR3 amino acids: CASSDLRGSYNEQFF. CDR3 bases: TGTGCCAGCAGCGACCTCAGGGGATCCTACAATGAGCAGTTCTTC.

The chain is built from TRBV27 and TRBJ2-7; TRBD1 matches 8 bases. The CDR3 length is 15 residues. V lost 6 bases to trimming and J lost 3 bases; unmatched junction nucleotides: 10. Germline CDR1 and CDR2: MNHEY and SMNVEV (reference sequence). CDR3 residues: CASRSVGTGLYEQYF. DNA for the CDR3: TGTGCCAGCAGAAGTGTGGGGACAGGCCTCTACGAGCAGTACTTC.

This clone appeared once. V is TRBV5-1 and J is TRBJ2-1; 8 bases line up with TRBD2. The V gene's germline CDR1 is SGHRS and CDR2 YFSETQ. V gave up 5 bases and J gave up 3 bases; unmatched junction bases: 7. The CDR3 totals 15 residues. The CDR3 nucleotides are TGCGCCAGCAGACTTAGCGGGACTTTCTACAATGAGCAGTTCTTC. This translates into CASRLSGTFYNEQFF.

The chain combines TRBV5-1 with TRBJ2-3; 7 bases are shared with TRBD1. The V gene end was trimmed by 2 bases and the J gene end by 5 bases; junction bases not matched to a gene: 11. The CDR3 is 16 residues long. Germline CDR1 and CDR2: SGHRS and YFSETQ. In nucleotides, the CDR3 is TGCGCCAGCAGCTTACAGGGGTCTGCAAGCGGAGATACGCAGTATTTT. This encodes CASSLQGSASGDTQYF.

The CDR3 loop is CASRAGEDYEQYF. CDR3 coding DNA: TGTGCCAGCCGGGCGGGGGAAGACTACGAGCAGTACTTC. This chain connects TRBV6-6 to TRBJ2-7, with 7 bases aligning to TRBD2. The CDR3 is 13 residues long. The germline CDR1 and CDR2 sequences are MNHNY and SVGAGI (reference sequence). V was clipped by 8 bases and J by 3 bases; unmatched bases: 7.

The chain is built from TRBV29-1 and TRBJ2-7; perhaps TRBD2 as D (6 bases). Germline V CDR1 and CDR2: SQVTM, ANQGSEA. The ends were cut back, 4 bases at V and 6 bases at J, with 13 bases in the middle. The CDR3 covers 12 residues. The CDR3 region is CSVGGVNREQYF. CDR3 sequence (DNA): TGCAGCGTTGGCGGGGTTAATCGCGAGCAGTACTTC.

This clone has just one count. This chain connects TRBV7-2 to TRBJ1-2; D is perhaps TRBD1 (6 bases). Germline CDR1 is SGHTA and CDR2 is FQGNSA. CDR3 size: 12 residues. Trimming took 5 bases from V and 7 from J, leaving 11 bases between them. CDR3 coding DNA: TGTGCCAGCAGCCTTCAAGGGGGTGGCTACACCTTC. Residues: CASSLQGGGYTF.

The genes are TRBV4-3 and TRBJ2-1, with TRBD2 matching over 8 bases. There are 17 residues in the CDR3. CDR1 LGHNA and CDR2 YSLEER come from the germline V gene. V dropped 0 bases and J dropped 4; count of bases not matched to a gene: 8. The DNA of the CDR3 is TGCGCCAGCAGCCAAGATCTTACGGGAGGGTCATACAATGAGCAGTTCTTC. Protein sequence: CASSQDLTGGSYNEQFF.

On this clone: This CDR3 is also generated by other DNA sequences in the sample. The chain uses TRBV7-3 and TRBJ2-2, with TRBD1 matching 7 bases. Germline V CDR1 and CDR2: SGHTA, FQGTGA. Trimming took 6 bases from V and 0 from J; bases not matched to a gene: 4. The CDR3 loop spans 15 amino acids. CDR3 residues: CASSPGTANTGELFF. CDR3 DNA sequence: TGTGCCAGCAGTCCCGGGACAGCGAACACCGGGGAGCTGTTTTTT.